The source of this TCR beta chain is a study of CD8+ T cells in alopecia areata. Study overall: In an open-label trial, patients got 5 to 10 mg tofacitinib twice daily.

Whole-study results and caveats: Greater clonality was observed in lesional scalp samples, especially alopecia totalis/universalis, versus normal scalp. Normal skin's resident alphabeta T cells are also sequenced in scalp samples.

Extracted RNA was reverse transcribed, and the resulting cDNA served as sequencing template. Here immunoSEQ multiplex PCR was the method, and the copy in TCRdb shows in-frame clones only, minus some. The table shows 120,000 or so clones, with over 60% occurring only once. In its sample, this clone was seen once. Its antigen is as yet unknown. Sample treatment: oral pan-JAK inhibitor, 5-10 mg twice daily. The source is a human donor with alopecia areata. The material sequenced was CD4+ T cells sorted from blood, taken at week 4, from a patient treated with tofacitinib.

CDR3 nucleotide sequence: TGTGCCACCGAAAGGAGGGGTGGGTACGAGCAGTACTTC. It specifies CATERRGGYEQYF. The chain recombines TRBV27 with TRBJ2-7; the D gene is possibly TRBD2 (6 bases). The V gene lost 10 bases and the J gene lost 4 bases, with 17 bases spanning the gap. The CDR3 covers 13 residues. Germline V gene data show CDR1 as MNHEY and CDR2 as SMNVEV (reference sequence).